The sample holds one count of the clone carrying this T cell receptor beta chain. The entry originates in a study of blood T cell repertoires in COVID-19. Study information: The origin of the acute and convalescent COVID-19 samples was the United States, Italy and Spain. T cells, B-cell-depleted T cells, or PBMCs provided the cDNA or gDNA that served as material.

Authors' analysis steps: Estimation of nucleated cell counts relied on the amplification of reference gene primers. The table came from immunoSEQ multiplex PCR; TCRdb's copy has only in-frame clones and leaves some out. That table gives V, J and clone size, and the DNA gave D and trimming. The sample has 120,000 or so clones, about 85% seen once. This receptor was identified in a woman of 80 years or more with acute or convalescent COVID-19. Sequencing used peripheral blood.

Here the CDR3 reads CATSRVGQGLNTEAFF. CDR3 DNA: TGTGCCACCAGCAGAGTAGGGCAGGGTTTGAACACTGAAGCTTTCTTT. The rearrangement joins TRBV15 to TRBJ1-1; D might be TRBD1 (5 bases). The CDR3 extends over 16 amino acids. Germline CDR1 and CDR2: LNHNV and YYDKDF (reference sequence). V was pared by 1 base and J by 0 bases, with 12 bases between.